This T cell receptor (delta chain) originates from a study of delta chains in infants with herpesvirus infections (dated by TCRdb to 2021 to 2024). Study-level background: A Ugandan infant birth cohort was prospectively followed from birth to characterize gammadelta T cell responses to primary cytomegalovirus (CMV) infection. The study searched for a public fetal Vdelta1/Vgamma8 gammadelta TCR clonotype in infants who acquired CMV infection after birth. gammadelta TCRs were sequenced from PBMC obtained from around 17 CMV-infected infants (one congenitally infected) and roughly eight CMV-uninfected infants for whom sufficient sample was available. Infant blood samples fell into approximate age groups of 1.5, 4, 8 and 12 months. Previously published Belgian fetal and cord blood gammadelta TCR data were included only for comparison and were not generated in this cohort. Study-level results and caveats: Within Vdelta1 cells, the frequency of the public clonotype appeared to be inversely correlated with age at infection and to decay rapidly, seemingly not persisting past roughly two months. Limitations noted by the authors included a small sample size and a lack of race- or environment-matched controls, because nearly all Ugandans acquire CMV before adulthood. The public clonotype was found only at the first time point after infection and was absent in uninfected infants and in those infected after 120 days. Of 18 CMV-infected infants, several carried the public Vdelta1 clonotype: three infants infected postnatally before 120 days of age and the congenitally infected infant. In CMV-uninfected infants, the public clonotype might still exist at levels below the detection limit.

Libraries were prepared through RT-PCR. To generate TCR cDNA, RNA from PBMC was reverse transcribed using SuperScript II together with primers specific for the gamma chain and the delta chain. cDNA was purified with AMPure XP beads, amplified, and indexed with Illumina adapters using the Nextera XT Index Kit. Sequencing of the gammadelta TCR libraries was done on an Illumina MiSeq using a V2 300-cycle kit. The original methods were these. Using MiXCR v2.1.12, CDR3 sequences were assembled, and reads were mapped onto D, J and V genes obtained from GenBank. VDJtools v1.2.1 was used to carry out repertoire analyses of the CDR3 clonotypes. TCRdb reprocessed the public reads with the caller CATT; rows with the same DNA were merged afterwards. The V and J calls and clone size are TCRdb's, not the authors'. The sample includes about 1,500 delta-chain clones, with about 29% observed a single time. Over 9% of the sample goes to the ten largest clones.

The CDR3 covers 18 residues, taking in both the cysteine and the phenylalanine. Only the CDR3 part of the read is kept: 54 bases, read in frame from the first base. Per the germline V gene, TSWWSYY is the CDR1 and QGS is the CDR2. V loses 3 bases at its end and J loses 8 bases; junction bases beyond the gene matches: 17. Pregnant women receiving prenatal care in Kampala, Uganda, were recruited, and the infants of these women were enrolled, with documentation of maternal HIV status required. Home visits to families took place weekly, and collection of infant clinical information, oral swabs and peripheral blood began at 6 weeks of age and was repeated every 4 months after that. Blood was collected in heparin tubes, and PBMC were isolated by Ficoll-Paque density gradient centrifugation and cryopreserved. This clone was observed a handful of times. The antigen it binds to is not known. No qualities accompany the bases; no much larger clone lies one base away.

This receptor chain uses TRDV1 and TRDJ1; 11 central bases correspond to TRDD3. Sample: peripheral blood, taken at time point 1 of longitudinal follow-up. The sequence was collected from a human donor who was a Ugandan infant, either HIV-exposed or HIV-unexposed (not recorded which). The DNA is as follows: TGTGCTCTTGGGGACCCCCGTTACTGGTGGGGGATACGCACGAAACTCATCTTT. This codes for CALGDPRYWWGIRTKLIF.